The clone carrying this T cell receptor (beta chain) turned up a few times. This sample was included in a study of blood T cell repertoires in COVID-19. The CDR3 sequence is 14 residues long. Trimming removed 5 bases from V and 5 bases from J; junction bases left unmatched: 9. CDR1 is SGHTA, CDR2 FQGTGA, per germline. As originally analysed: Estimation of nucleated cell counts relied on the amplification of reference gene primers. Generated by immunoSEQ multiplex PCR, the TCRdb table keeps only in-frame clones and is missing some. V and J calls and clone size are given by that table; D and trimming were obtained from the DNA. The sample contains around 150,000 clones, roughly 81% of which appear only once.

The chain joins TRBV7-3 to TRBJ2-7; 7 bases line up with TRBD1. The clonotype originates from a woman in her 50s with active or convalescent COVID-19. Sequenced material: peripheral blood. CDR3 protein: CASSPGTGDHEQYF. CDR3 bases: TGTGCCAGCAGCCCCGGCACAGGGGATCACGAGCAGTACTTC. The variable domain in full, completed from reference TRBV7-3 and TRBJ2-7, reads GAGVSQTPSNKVTEKGKYVELRCDPISGHTALYWYRQSLGQGPEFLIYFQGTGAADDSGLPNDRFFAVRPEGSVSTLKIQRTERGDSAVYLCASSPGTGDHEQYFGPGTRLTVT.